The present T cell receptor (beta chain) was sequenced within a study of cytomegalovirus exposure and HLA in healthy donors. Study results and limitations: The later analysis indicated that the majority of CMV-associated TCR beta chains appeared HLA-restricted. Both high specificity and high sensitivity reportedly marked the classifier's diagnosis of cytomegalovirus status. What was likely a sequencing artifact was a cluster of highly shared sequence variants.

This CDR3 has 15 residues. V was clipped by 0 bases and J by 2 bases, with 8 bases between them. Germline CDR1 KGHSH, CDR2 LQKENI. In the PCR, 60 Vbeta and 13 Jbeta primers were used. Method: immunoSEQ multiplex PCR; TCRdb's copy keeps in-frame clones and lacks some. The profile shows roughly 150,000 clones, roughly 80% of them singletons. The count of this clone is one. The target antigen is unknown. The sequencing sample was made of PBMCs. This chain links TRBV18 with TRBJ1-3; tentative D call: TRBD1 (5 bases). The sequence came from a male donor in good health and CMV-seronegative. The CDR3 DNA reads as TGTGCCAGCTCACCACCGGGCAGGGCTGGAAACACCATATATTTT. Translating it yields CASSPPGRAGNTIYF.